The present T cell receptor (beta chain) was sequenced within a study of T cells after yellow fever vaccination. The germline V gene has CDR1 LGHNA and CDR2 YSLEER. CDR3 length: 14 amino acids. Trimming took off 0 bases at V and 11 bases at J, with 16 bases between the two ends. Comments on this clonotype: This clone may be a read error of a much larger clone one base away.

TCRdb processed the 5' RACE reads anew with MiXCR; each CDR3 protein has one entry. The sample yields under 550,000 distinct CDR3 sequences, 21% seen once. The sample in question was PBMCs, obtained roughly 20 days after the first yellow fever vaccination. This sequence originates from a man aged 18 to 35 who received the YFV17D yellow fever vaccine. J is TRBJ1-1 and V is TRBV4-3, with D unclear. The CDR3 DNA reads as TGCGCCAGCAGCCAAGATACGACCTCCGGTCGGGCTTTCTTT. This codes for CASSQDTTSGRAFF.